This T cell receptor beta chain was documented in a study of OX40 agonist ivuxolimab in advanced cancers. For the study at large: Ivuxolimab, an agonistic anti-OX40 (CD134) antibody, was given to patients.

This clone occurred once. Its target is unknown. General study results and limits: Some nonresponders likewise displayed low normalized T-cell clonal expansion. Dose levels from 0.1 to 3.0 mg/kg saw CD4+ and CD8+ blood T cells expand clonally by week 6.

Sequenced by immunoSEQ multiplex PCR; TCRdb stores in-frame clones only, minus some. Altogether tens of thousands of clones are present, roughly three quarters being singletons, with the ten largest covering about 5%. Germline values: CDR1 LNHDA, CDR2 SQIVND (reference sequence). The V and J ends lost 5 bases and 2 bases, in that order; junction bases with no gene match: 17. The CDR3 runs to 20 residues. The chain uses TRBV19 and TRBJ2-3, with 12 nucleotides matching TRBD2. The sample here was CD4+ or CD8+ T cells sorted from blood, taken in a trial of the OX40 agonist ivuxolimab. This clonotype was obtained from an adult with an advanced solid tumor such as melanoma, head and neck, liver or kidney cancer. The chain's CDR3 is CASSPGGWTSGITFTDTQYF. The CDR3 nucleotides are TGTGCCAGTAGTCCCGGGGGTTGGACTAGCGGGATAACCTTCACAGATACGCAGTATTTT.